This T cell receptor (beta chain) originates from a study of chemoradiotherapy in HPV16-positive cancers. Assay: immunoSEQ multiplex PCR; the TCRdb copy retains only in-frame clones and omits some. The table has some 20,000 clones, about 80% seen once. Only a few counts were recorded for this clone. Its antigen is not known. V was shortened by 10 bases and J by 3 bases, with 19 bases between the two germline ends. The CDR3 sequence is 15 residues long. Germline V gene data show CDR1 as WNHNN and CDR2 as SYGVQD (reference sequence). Findings and limits, study-wide: Candidate HPV-specific clones and E7-related TCR motifs grew in tumor during treatment.

The chain carries TRBV10-1 and TRBJ2-1; perhaps TRBD1 as D (5 bases). The sample was blood, taken from a patient who underwent chemoradiotherapy. The TCR sequence derives from a human donor with HPV-associated anogenital cancer. CDR3 in amino acids: CATSDGGALYNEQFF. DNA for the CDR3: TGCGCCACCTCCGACGGTGGGGCACTCTACAATGAGCAGTTCTTC.